This is a list of T cell receptor beta chains from one sample in a study of cytomegalovirus exposure and HLA in healthy donors. Repertoires were generated with immunoSEQ multiplex PCR, while TCRdb's copy carries only in-frame clones and drops some. Here the sample spans roughly 100,000 clones, about 83% being singletons. Sequencing input: PBMCs. These receptors all come from a man between 18 and 35 years old in good health and CMV-seronegative. The CDR3 runs from the conserved cysteine through the conserved F or W. The D gene is left open where the match is weak. Some rows have no size entry. The others give once, few or many, or a class for an expanded clone.

j_call: TRBJ2-7
clone_size: .
v_call: TRBV27
d_call: .
cdr3_aa: CASSFKPVSSYEQYF
cdr3_nt: TGTGCCAGCAGTTTCAAACCAGTAAGCTCCTACGAGCAGTACTTC

j_call: TRBJ2-5
clone_size: once
v_call: TRBV7-2
d_call: TRBD2
cdr3_aa: CASSRGGDETQYF
cdr3_nt: TGTGCCAGCAGTCGGGGGGGCGATGAGACCCAGTACTTC

j_call: TRBJ1-5
clone_size: .
v_call: TRBV6-6
d_call: TRBD1
cdr3_aa: CASSSVKGAGQPQHF
cdr3_nt: TGTGCCAGCAGTTCCGTCAAGGGGGCAGGTCAGCCCCAGCATTTT

j_call: TRBJ2-1
clone_size: .
v_call: TRBV5-4
d_call: .
cdr3_aa: CASSFLAGQNCNEQFF
cdr3_nt: TGTGCCAGCAGCTTTTTAGCGGGACAGAACTGCAATGAGCAGTTCTTC

j_call: TRBJ2-7
clone_size: .
v_call: TRBV6-6
d_call: .
cdr3_aa: CASSPVPSGEQYF
cdr3_nt: TGTGCCAGCAGCCCCGTCCCCTCGGGCGAGCAGTACTTC

j_call: TRBJ2-3
clone_size: .
v_call: TRBV7-9
d_call: TRBD1
cdr3_aa: CASRPLDRESTDTQYF
cdr3_nt: TGTGCCAGCAGGCCACTCGACAGGGAGAGCACAGATACGCAGTATTTT

j_call: TRBJ2-4
clone_size: once
v_call: TRBV4-1
d_call: TRBD2
cdr3_aa: CASSQDGLAGGSWDIQYF
cdr3_nt: TGCGCCAGCAGCCAAGATGGACTAGCGGGAGGGTCTTGGGACATTCAGTACTTC

j_call: TRBJ1-1
clone_size: .
v_call: TRBV5-6
d_call: TRBD1
cdr3_aa: CASSLVAGGFHTEAFF
cdr3_nt: TGTGCCAGCAGCTTGGTCGCAGGGGGCTTTCACACTGAAGCTTTCTTT

j_call: TRBJ2-7
clone_size: .
v_call: TRBV7-6
d_call: .
cdr3_aa: CASSLARATGAYEQYF
cdr3_nt: TGTGCCAGCAGCTTAGCCCGGGCGACGGGAGCCTACGAGCAGTACTTC

j_call: TRBJ2-1
clone_size: .
v_call: TRBV5-1
d_call: .
cdr3_aa: CASSLASDQLDEQFF
cdr3_nt: TGCGCCAGCAGCTTAGCCAGCGATCAGTTGGATGAGCAGTTCTTC

j_call: TRBJ2-2
clone_size: .
v_call: TRBV30
d_call: TRBD1
cdr3_aa: CAWNRDRFKDGELFF
cdr3_nt: TGTGCCTGGAACCGGGACAGGTTTAAGGACGGGGAGCTGTTTTTT

j_call: TRBJ1-1
clone_size: few
v_call: TRBV2
d_call: .
cdr3_aa: CASSAKRDTEAFF
cdr3_nt: TGTGCCAGCAGTGCCAAGAGGGACACTGAAGCTTTCTTT